This passage covers 32 T cell receptor beta chains from one sample sequenced in a study of CD8+ T cells in alopecia areata. CD25+CD127- cells were sorted from CD4+ cells in four or five patients. Extraction and reverse transcription of RNA yielded cDNA as the sequencing template. Profiling relied on immunoSEQ multiplex PCR, and the TCRdb table lists in-frame clones only, not all of them. The sample has fewer than 40,000 clones, roughly half seen once. Sequencing input: CD4+ Tregs sorted from blood. The receptor source for this set is a human donor with alopecia areata.

This clone was detected only a few times. The rearrangement uses TRBV5-1 and TRBJ2-2, with D perhaps matching TRBD2 (6 bases). This CDR3 has 17 amino acids. Trimming left V 1 base short and J 3 bases short, with 16 bases between. In germline, CDR1 is SGHRS, CDR2 YFSETQ. CDR3 sequence (DNA): TGCGCCAGCAGCTTGTTTGAAGGAGGGATCTACACCGGGGAGCTGTTTTTT. As protein: CASSLFEGGIYTGELFF.

This clone was seen only once. The genes are TRBV21-1 and TRBJ2-7; the D segment call TRBD1 is taken from the table without a DNA check. TRBV21-1 is shown as a pseudogene. The CDR3 contains 16 residues. DNA of the CDR3: TGTGCCAGCAGCGCGACAGGGGAGGTCCCCTCCTACGAGCAGTACTTC. This codes for CASSATGEVPSYEQYF.

This clone appeared a few times. This sequence joins TRBV29-1 and TRBJ2-1; D not resolved. Trimming stripped 1 base from V and 4 bases from J, with 2 bases between. CDR3 length equals 11 residues. Germline V gene lookup returns CDR1 SQVTM and CDR2 ANQGSEA. CDR3 amino acids: CSVEGYNEQFF. CDR3 nucleotide sequence: TGCAGCGTTGAAGGGTACAATGAGCAGTTCTTC.

The chain combines TRBV5-1 with TRBJ2-7; no firm D call. V gave up 5 bases and J gave up 3 bases, with 12 bases separating them. CDR3 length: 13 amino acids. The germline V gene encodes CDR1 SGHRS and CDR2 YFSETQ. The CDR3 protein is CASRVRKDYEQYF. The CDR3 coding sequence is TGCGCCAGCAGGGTAAGAAAGGACTACGAGCAGTACTTC.

As DNA, the CDR3 is TGTGCCAGCAGCCCGGGGGGCCCCTACGAGCAGTACTTC. Translating it yields CASSPGGPYEQYF. This sequence joins TRBV5-4 and TRBJ2-7, with D possibly TRBD2 on 7 matching bases. V was pared by 4 bases and J by 2 bases, with 10 bases between. This CDR3 has 13 residues. Germline-derived CDR1 and CDR2 are SGHNT and YYREEE (reference sequence).

This chain links TRBV5-1 with TRBJ2-1, with 9 bases lining up with TRBD1. The CDR3 is 18 amino acids. J gave up 3 bases and V 4 bases, and 14 bases lay outside the gene matches. Germline CDR1 and CDR2: SGHRS and YFSETQ. The CDR3 loop is CASSQNRGQASYYNEQFF. CDR3 in DNA: TGCGCCAGCAGCCAAAACAGGGGGCAGGCTTCGTACTACAATGAGCAGTTCTTC. Full variable domain (outside the CDR3, taken from reference TRBV5-1 and TRBJ2-1): KAGVTQTPRYLIKTRGQQVTLSCSPISGHRSVSWYQQTPGQGLQFLFEYFSETQRNKGNFPGRFSGRQFSNSRSEMNVSTLELGDSALYLCASSQNRGQASYYNEQFFGPGTRLTVL.

This chain joins TRBV28 and TRBJ2-1; 8 positions agree with TRBD2. Unmatched junction bases numbered 6, after V lost 6 bases and J lost 5 bases. The germline V gene has CDR1 MDHEN and CDR2 SYDVKM. The CDR3 runs to 14 residues. DNA for the CDR3: TGTGCCAGCAGAATAGCGGGGCAGAACAATGAGCAGTTCTTC. Protein product: CASRIAGQNNEQFF.

The rearrangement uses TRBV7-9 and TRBJ1-2; tentative D call: TRBD1 (6 bases). Germline CDR1 SEHNR, CDR2 FQNEAQ (reference sequence). The CDR3 totals 16 residues. V lost 5 bases and J lost 2, with 18 bases in between. The CDR3 spells CASSTTYRTANYGYTF. CDR3 in DNA: TGTGCCAGCAGCACCACCTATCGGACAGCAAACTATGGCTACACCTTC.

With regard to this clone: A read error may account for a junction end that differs from germline. The CDR3 bases are TGTGCCAGCAGCTCGGACAGCTCCGCCCACTTC. This codes for CASSSDSSAHF. This chain uses TRBV7-2 with TRBJ1-2; the D gene is possibly TRBD1 (6 bases). In germline, CDR1 is SGHTA, CDR2 FQGNSA. The CDR3 runs to 11 residues. The variable domain in full, completed from reference TRBV7-2 and TRBJ1-2, reads GAGVSQSPSNKVTEKGKDVELRCDPISGHTALYWYRQSLGQGLEFLIYFQGNSAPDKSGLPSDRFSAERTGGSVSTLTIQRTQQEDSAVYLCASSSDSSAHFGSGTRLTVV.

J is TRBJ2-5 and V is TRBV18; D gene uncertain. Germline assignment: CDR1 KGHSH and CDR2 LQKENI. Trimming stripped 5 bases from V and 1 base from J, with 11 bases between. The CDR3 extends over 14 amino acids. CDR3 region: CASSSRTGQETQYF. CDR3 bases: TGTGCCAGCTCATCTCGGACGGGCCAAGAGACCCAGTACTTC.

The V and J genes are TRBV19 and TRBJ1-5; D is possibly TRBD1 (5 bases). The ends were cut back, 7 bases at V and 5 bases at J, with 9 bases in the middle. The CDR3 covers 12 residues. CDR1 is LNHDA and CDR2 is SQIVND in the germline V gene (reference sequence). CDR3 residues: CASKRGDQPQHF. The CDR3, as DNA: TGTGCCAGTAAGCGAGGGGATCAGCCCCAGCATTTT. The full variable domain, its missing parts supplied by reference TRBV19 and TRBJ1-5, is DGGITQSPKYLFRKEGQNVTLSCEQNLNHDAMYWYRQDPGQGLRLIYYSQIVNDFQKGDIAEGYSVSREKKESFPLTVTSAQKNPTAFYLCASKRGDQPQHFGDGTRLSIL.

This clone was recorded a few times. The rearrangement joins TRBV29-1 to TRBJ2-7; possibly TRBD1 for D (5 bases). V was shortened by 6 bases and J by 4 bases, with 10 bases between the two germline ends. Germline loops: CDR1 SQVTM, CDR2 ANQGSEA. The CDR3 covers 11 residues. CDR3 in DNA: TGCAGCGTGGCAGACAGATACGAGCAGTACTTC. Translation: CSVADRYEQYF.

This clone was seen once. The gene calls are TRBV5-1 and TRBJ1-2, with D uncertain. Germline CDR1 and CDR2: SGHRS and YFSETQ. There are 12 residues in the CDR3. Trimming shortened V by 4 bases and J by 8 bases, and 12 bases separated the two germline ends. CDR3 nucleotides: TGCGCCAGCAGCATGGATGTGGGAGGCTACACCTTC. As protein: CASSMDVGGYTF. Based on the CDR3 plus reference TRBV5-1 and TRBJ1-2, the full variable domain is KAGVTQTPRYLIKTRGQQVTLSCSPISGHRSVSWYQQTPGQGLQFLFEYFSETQRNKGNFPGRFSGRQFSNSRSEMNVSTLELGDSALYLCASSMDVGGYTFGSGTRLTVV.

This clone came up a few times. The V call is TRBV4-1, the J call TRBJ2-3, with 8 bases matching TRBD1. Germline loops: CDR1 MGHRA, CDR2 YSYEKL. V was pared by 1 base and J by 1 base, with 4 bases of the junction left unmatched. This CDR3 comprises 16 residues. The CDR3 loop is CASSQAVGQGTDTQYF. DNA of the CDR3: TGCGCCAGCAGCCAAGCCGTGGGACAGGGCACAGATACGCAGTATTTT.

The chain links TRBV11-3 to TRBJ2-7; TRBD2 matches at 7 bases. Losses at the gene ends were 0 bases for V and 6 bases for J; bases not matched to a gene: 8. This CDR3 spans 15 amino acids. Germline lookup yields CDR1 SGHNT and CDR2 YENEEA. Here the CDR3 reads CASSLDEGGAAEQYF. The CDR3 nucleotides are TGTGCCAGCAGCTTAGATGAGGGAGGGGCCGCCGAGCAGTACTTC.

The CDR3 protein is CASSYAGFSGANVLTF. CDR3 DNA sequence: TGTGCCAGCAGTTACGCAGGATTCTCTGGGGCCAACGTCCTGACTTTC. The rearrangement uses TRBV6-5 and TRBJ2-6; D remains ambiguous. CDR3 length: 16 amino acids. The germline V gene encodes CDR1 MNHEY and CDR2 SVGAGI. Trimming took off 2 bases at V and 0 bases at J, with 8 bases between the two ends.

This clone was counted a few times. The J gene is TRBJ2-5, the V gene TRBV7-8, with TRBD2 matching 11 bases. Looked up from germline, CDR1 is SGHVS and CDR2 is FQNEAQ. Trimming cost V 3 bases and J 5 bases; bases outside gene matches: 8. The CDR3 is made up of 16 amino acids. The CDR3 nucleotides read TGTGCCAGCAGCTTTCCGGGACTAGCGGCACGCGAGACCCAGTACTTC. This encodes CASSFPGLAARETQYF.

This clone has only a few counts. The chain combines TRBV4-2 with TRBJ2-7; either TRBD1 or TRBD2 may supply D (5 bases each). V was shortened by 1 base and J by 3 bases, with 13 bases between the two germline ends. The V gene's germline CDR1 is LGHNA and CDR2 YNFKEQ. CDR3 size: 15 residues. This CDR3 is CASSQVGQGRYEQYF. The CDR3 DNA sequence: TGTGCCAGCAGCCAAGTGGGTCAGGGACGCTACGAGCAGTACTTC.

This chain's CDR3 is CASIQGPTQPQHF. In nucleotides, the CDR3 is TGTGCCAGCATTCAGGGGCCGACTCAGCCCCAGCATTTT. J is TRBJ1-5 and V is TRBV6-1, with a tentative D call TRBD1 (6 bases). V dropped 7 bases and J dropped 6 bases, with 13 bases sitting between them. The germline CDR1 and CDR2 sequences are MNHNS and SASEGT. The CDR3 contains 13 residues.

This clone was seen a handful of times. V usage is TRBV28 and J usage is TRBJ2-7; 7 bases match TRBD2. This CDR3 is built from 15 residues. In germline, CDR1 is MDHEN, CDR2 SYDVKM. The junction had 12 bases not matched to a gene; V was cut back by 5 bases and J by 5 bases. The CDR3 here is CASSLLDGGGDEQYF. As DNA, the CDR3 is TGTGCCAGCAGTCTTCTGGACGGCGGGGGAGACGAGCAGTACTTC.

In regard to this clone: Other DNA sequences in the same sample also yield this CDR3. The genes are TRBV7-3 and TRBJ1-1, with D unclear. There are 13 residues in the CDR3. V gave up 6 bases and J gave up 4 bases, with 12 bases separating them. Germline CDR1 SGHTA, CDR2 FQGTGA. Here the CDR3 reads CASSPGWGTEAFF. The DNA of the CDR3 is TGTGCCAGCAGTCCCGGCTGGGGCACTGAAGCTTTCTTT.

V and J are TRBV6-6 and TRBJ2-7; 8 bases match TRBD1. Germline V gives CDR1 MNHNY, CDR2 SVGAGI (reference sequence). The CDR3 spans 15 residues. Trimming at V came to 5 bases and at J to 5 bases, leaving 11 bases not matched to a gene. CDR3 in amino acids: CASSIGPGGNNEQYF. DNA of the CDR3: TGTGCCAGCAGTATTGGCCCAGGGGGCAACAACGAGCAGTACTTC.

V gene TRBV7-2 combines with J gene TRBJ1-1; the D is unclear. V lost 1 base and J lost 1, with 7 bases in between. Germline V gene lookup returns CDR1 SGHTA and CDR2 FQGNSA. The CDR3 has 14 residues. The CDR3 is CASSLVRTNTEAFF. In DNA, the CDR3 is TGTGCCAGCAGCTTAGTTCGGACGAACACTGAAGCTTTCTTT.

The V call is TRBV7-9, the J call TRBJ2-7; no reliable D call. Trimming shortened V by 2 bases and J by 5 bases, and 10 bases separated the two germline ends. Looked up from germline, CDR1 is SEHNR and CDR2 is FQNEAQ (reference sequence). The CDR3 covers 13 residues. CDR3 protein: CASSLLLGHEQYF. CDR3 DNA sequence: TGTGCCAGCAGCTTACTACTGGGCCACGAGCAGTACTTC.

The V call is TRBV28, the J call TRBJ1-2, with 7 nucleotides matching TRBD1. The CDR3 totals 12 residues. Germline loops: CDR1 MDHEN, CDR2 SYDVKM. J was trimmed by 0 bases and V by 8 bases; bases with no gene match: 0. The CDR3 DNA reads as TGTGCCAGCCAGGGGGCTAACTATGGCTACACCTTC. Its protein is CASQGANYGYTF.

The sample holds one count of this clone. V is TRBV7-2 and J is TRBJ2-7; D gene uncertain. Germline values: CDR1 SGHTA, CDR2 FQGNSA. The CDR3 consists of 12 residues. V gave up 2 bases and J gave up 2 bases, with 4 bases separating them. The CDR3 protein is CASSLTAYEQYF. DNA for the CDR3: TGTGCCAGCAGCTTAACAGCCTACGAGCAGTACTTC.

The chain carries TRBV5-1 and TRBJ1-2; D not resolved. Germline values: CDR1 SGHRS, CDR2 YFSETQ. The CDR3 is 14 residues long. V was shortened by 0 bases and J by 4 bases, with 10 bases between the two germline ends. CDR3 amino acids: CASSLGVVSYGYTF. The CDR3 nucleotides read TGCGCCAGCAGCTTGGGGGTGGTTTCCTATGGCTACACCTTC.

The V call is TRBV7-7, the J call TRBJ2-1; the match to TRBD2 covers 14 bases. Germline loops: CDR1 SSHAT, CDR2 FNYEAQ (reference sequence). This CDR3 contains 15 residues. V was pared by 5 bases and J by 9 bases, with 6 bases of the junction left unmatched. This CDR3 reads CASSQGLAGVSEQFF. CDR3 coding DNA: TGTGCCAGCAGCCAGGGACTAGCGGGAGTATCTGAGCAGTTCTTC.

The chain recombines TRBV7-6 with TRBJ2-7, with D possibly TRBD1 on 5 matching bases. The CDR3 runs 12 residues. V was pared by 8 bases and J by 8 bases, with 16 bases between. The germline CDR1 and CDR2 sequences are SGHVS and FNYEAQ. CDR3 protein: CASSSQGQKQYF. The CDR3 DNA sequence: TGTGCCAGCTCCTCGCAGGGTCAAAAGCAGTACTTC. Filled out from reference TRBV7-6 and TRBJ2-7, the complete variable domain reads GAGVSQSPRYKVTKRGQDVALRCDPISGHVSLYWYRQALGQGPEFLTYFNYEAQQDKSGLPNDRFSAERPEGSISTLTIQRTEQRDSAMYRCASSSQGQKQYFGPGTRLTVT.

This clone was counted a few times. The chain links TRBV7-2 to TRBJ1-4; 10 bases are shared with TRBD1. The germline V gene encodes CDR1 SGHTA and CDR2 FQGNSA. The CDR3 totals 14 residues. V was pared by 6 bases and J by 8 bases, with 6 bases of the junction left unmatched. CDR3 sequence: CASSTGTGVEKLFF. As DNA, the CDR3 is TGTGCCAGCAGTACCGGGACAGGGGTCGAAAAACTGTTTTTT.

This rearrangement joins TRBV18 to TRBJ2-1, with 9 positions matching TRBD1. CDR3 size: 14 residues. V was clipped by 6 bases and J by 10 bases; unmatched bases: 10. Germline CDR1 reads KGHSH; CDR2 reads LQKENI. The CDR3 sequence is CASSLLRGQGEQFF. CDR3 nucleotides: TGTGCCAGCTCCCTGCTTCGGGGACAGGGAGAGCAGTTCTTC.

V is TRBV7-9 and J is TRBJ2-3, with 12 bases aligning to TRBD1. The trim removed 5 bases at V and 3 bases at J, leaving 3 bases unmatched. The CDR3 extends over 15 amino acids. Germline CDR1 reads SEHNR; CDR2 reads FQNEAQ (reference sequence). CDR3 nucleotide sequence: TGTGCCAGCAGCCTGGGACAGGGGGCAACAGATACGCAGTATTTT. Translation gives CASSLGQGATDTQYF.